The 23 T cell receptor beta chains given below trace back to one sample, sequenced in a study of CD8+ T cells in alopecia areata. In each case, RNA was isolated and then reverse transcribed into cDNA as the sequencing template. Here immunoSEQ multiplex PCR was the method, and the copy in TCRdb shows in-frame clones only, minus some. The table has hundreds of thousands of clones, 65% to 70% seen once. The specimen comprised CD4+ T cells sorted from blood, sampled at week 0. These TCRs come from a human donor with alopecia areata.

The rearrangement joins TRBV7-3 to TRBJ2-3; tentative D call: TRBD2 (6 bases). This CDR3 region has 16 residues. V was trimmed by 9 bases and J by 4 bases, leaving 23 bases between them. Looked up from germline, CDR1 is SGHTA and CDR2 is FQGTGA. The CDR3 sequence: CARFRGGFSWADTQYF. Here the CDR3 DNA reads TGTGCCAGGTTCCGTGGGGGGTTCTCATGGGCAGATACGCAGTATTTT.

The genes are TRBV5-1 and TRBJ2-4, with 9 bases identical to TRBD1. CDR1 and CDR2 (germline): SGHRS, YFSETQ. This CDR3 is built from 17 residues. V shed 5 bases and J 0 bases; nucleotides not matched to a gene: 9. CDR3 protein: CASSRDRVNVAKNIQYF. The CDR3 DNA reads TGCGCCAGCAGTCGGGACAGGGTAAACGTAGCCAAAAACATTCAGTACTTC.

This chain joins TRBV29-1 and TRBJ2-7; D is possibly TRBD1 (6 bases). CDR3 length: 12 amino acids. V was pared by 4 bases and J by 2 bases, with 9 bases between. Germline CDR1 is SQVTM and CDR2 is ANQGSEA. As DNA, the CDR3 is TGCAGCGTTGGGGACAACACCTACGAGCAGTACTTC. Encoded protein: CSVGDNTYEQYF.

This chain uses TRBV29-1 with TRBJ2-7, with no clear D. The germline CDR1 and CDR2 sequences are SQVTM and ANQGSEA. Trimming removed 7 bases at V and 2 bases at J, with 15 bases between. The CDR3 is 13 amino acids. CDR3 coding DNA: TGCAGCGCGTTGTCGCCAGTTACCTACGAGCAGTACTTC. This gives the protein CSALSPVTYEQYF.

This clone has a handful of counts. In DNA, the CDR3 is TGCAGCGTTGTAAAAGCAGGGTACGGGTTGTTTTTT. It codes for CSVVKAGYGLFF. The J gene is TRBJ2-2, the V gene TRBV29-1; weak D call: TRBD1 (5 bases). The ends were cut back, 4 bases at V and 15 bases at J, with 18 bases in the middle. The CDR3 is 12 amino acids. Per the germline V gene, CDR1 is SQVTM and CDR2 is ANQGSEA.

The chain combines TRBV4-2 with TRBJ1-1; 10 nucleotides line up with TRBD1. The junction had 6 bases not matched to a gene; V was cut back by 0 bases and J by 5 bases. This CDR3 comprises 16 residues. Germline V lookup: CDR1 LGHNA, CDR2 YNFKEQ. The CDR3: CASSQEGRDRGTEAFF. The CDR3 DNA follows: TGTGCCAGCAGCCAAGAGGGACGGGACAGGGGAACTGAAGCTTTCTTT.

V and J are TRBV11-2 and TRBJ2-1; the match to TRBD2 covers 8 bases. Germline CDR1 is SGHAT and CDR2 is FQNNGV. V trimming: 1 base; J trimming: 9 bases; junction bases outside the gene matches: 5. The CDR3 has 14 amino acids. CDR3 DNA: TGTGCCAGCAGCTTAGGTCGGGGGGGCTTTGAGCAGTTCTTC. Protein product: CASSLGRGGFEQFF.

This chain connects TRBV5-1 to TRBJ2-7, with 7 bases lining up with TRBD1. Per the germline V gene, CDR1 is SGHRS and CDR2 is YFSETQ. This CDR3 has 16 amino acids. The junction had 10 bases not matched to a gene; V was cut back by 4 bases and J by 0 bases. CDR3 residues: CASSPRQGYISYEQYF. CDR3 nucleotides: TGCGCCAGCAGCCCCCGACAGGGCTACATCTCCTACGAGCAGTACTTC.

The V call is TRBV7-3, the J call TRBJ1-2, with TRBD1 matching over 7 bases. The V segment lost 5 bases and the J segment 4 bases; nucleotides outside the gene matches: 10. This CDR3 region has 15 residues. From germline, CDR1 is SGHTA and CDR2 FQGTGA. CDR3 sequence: CASSATGITRYGYTF. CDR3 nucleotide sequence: TGTGCCAGCAGCGCGACAGGGATAACCCGCTATGGCTACACCTTC.

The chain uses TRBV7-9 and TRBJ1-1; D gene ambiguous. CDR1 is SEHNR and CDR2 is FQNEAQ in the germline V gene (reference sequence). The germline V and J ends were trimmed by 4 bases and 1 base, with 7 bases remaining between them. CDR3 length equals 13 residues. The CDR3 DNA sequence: TGTGCCAGCAGCTCAGAGTGGAACACTGAAGCTTTCTTT. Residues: CASSSEWNTEAFF.

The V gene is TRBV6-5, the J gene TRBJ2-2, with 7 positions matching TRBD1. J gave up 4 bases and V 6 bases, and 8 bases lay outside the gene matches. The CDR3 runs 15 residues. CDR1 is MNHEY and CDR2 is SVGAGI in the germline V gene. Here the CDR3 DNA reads TGTGCCAGCAGGCAGCCGGGACAGAGCACCGGGGAGCTGTTTTTT. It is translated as CASRQPGQSTGELFF.

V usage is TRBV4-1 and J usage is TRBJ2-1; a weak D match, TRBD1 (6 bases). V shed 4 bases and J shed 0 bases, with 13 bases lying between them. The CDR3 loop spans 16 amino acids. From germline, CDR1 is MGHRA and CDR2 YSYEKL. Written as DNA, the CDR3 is TGCGCCAGCAGCCTCTCCGGGACAAGCTCCTACAATGAGCAGTTCTTC. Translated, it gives CASSLSGTSSYNEQFF.

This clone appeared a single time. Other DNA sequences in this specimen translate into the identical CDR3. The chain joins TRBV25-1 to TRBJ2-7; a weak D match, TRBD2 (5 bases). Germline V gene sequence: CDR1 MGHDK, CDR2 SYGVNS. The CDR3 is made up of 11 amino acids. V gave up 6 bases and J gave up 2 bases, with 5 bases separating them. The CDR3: CASSGAYEQYF. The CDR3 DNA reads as TGTGCCAGCAGCGGGGCCTACGAGCAGTACTTC.

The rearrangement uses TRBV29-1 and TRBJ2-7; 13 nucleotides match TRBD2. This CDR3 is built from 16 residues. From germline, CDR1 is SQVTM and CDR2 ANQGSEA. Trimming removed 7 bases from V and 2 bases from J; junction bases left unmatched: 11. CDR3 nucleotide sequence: TGCAGCGCGACGGGACTAGCGGGGAGCGATCCCTACGAGCAGTACTTC. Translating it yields CSATGLAGSDPYEQYF.

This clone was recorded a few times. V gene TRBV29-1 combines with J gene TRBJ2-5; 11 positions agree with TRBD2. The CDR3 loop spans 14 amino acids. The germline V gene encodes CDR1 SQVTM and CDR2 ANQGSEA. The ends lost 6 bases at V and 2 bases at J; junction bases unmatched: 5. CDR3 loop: CSVGLAAHQETQYF. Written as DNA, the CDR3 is TGCAGCGTGGGACTAGCGGCACATCAAGAGACCCAGTACTTC.

CDR3 loop: CASATSSHNEQFF. In nucleotides, the CDR3 is TGTGCCAGTGCGACTAGTTCGCACAATGAGCAGTTCTTC. The rearrangement links TRBV6-5 to TRBJ2-1; a possible D gene is TRBD2 (6 bases). In germline, CDR1 is MNHEY, CDR2 SVGAGI. With 9 bases removed from V and 5 bases from J, the gap between germline ends came to 14 bases. The CDR3 runs to 13 residues.

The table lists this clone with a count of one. The DNA of the CDR3 is TGCAGTGCTAAACTAGCGGCGTTTCAGTATTTT. It is translated as CSAKLAAFQYF. V and J are TRBV20-1 and TRBJ2-3; 8 bases match TRBD2. Germline CDR1 and CDR2: DFQATT and SNEGSKA (reference sequence). CDR3 length equals 11 residues. Trimming removed 4 bases from V and 12 bases from J; junction bases left unmatched: 6.

Here the CDR3 DNA reads TGCGCCAGCAGCCAAGATCGGAGACGATACAATGAGCAGTTCTTC. Translated, it gives CASSQDRRRYNEQFF. The V call is TRBV4-3, the J call TRBJ2-1, with unresolved D. Trimming pared 0 bases from V and 4 bases from J, leaving 10 bases between. Germline-derived CDR1 and CDR2 are LGHNA and YSLEER. This CDR3 spans 15 amino acids.

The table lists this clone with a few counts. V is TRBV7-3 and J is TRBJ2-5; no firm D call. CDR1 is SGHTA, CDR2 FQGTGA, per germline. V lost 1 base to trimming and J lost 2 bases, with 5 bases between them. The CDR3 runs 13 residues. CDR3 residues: CASSLSLQETQYF. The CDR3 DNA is TGTGCCAGCAGCTTAAGTCTGCAAGAGACCCAGTACTTC.

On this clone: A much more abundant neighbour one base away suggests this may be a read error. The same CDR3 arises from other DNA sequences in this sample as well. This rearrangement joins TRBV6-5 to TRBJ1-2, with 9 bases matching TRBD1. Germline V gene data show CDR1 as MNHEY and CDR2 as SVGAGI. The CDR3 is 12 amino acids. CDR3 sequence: CASRRTGDGYTF. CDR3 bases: TGTGCCAGCAGACGGACAGGGGATGGTTACACCTTC.

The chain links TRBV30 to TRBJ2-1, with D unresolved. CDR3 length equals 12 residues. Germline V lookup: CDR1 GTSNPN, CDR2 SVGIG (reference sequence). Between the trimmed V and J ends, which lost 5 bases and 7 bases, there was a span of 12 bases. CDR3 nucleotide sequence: TGTGCCTGGGGGCACTCCGGGAATGAGCAGTTCTTC. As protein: CAWGHSGNEQFF.

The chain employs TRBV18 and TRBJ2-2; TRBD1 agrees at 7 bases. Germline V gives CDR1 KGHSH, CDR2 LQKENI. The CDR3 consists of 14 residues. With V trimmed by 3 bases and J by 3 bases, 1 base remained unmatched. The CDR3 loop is CASSPGQDTGELFF. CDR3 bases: TGTGCCAGCTCACCCGGACAGGACACCGGGGAGCTGTTTTTT.

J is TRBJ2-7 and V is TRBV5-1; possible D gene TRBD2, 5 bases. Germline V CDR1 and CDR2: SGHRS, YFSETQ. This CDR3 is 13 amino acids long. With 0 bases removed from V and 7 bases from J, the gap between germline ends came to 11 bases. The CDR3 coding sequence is TGCGCCAGCAGCTTGGAAGGGAGCTTGGAGCAGTACTTC. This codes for CASSLEGSLEQYF.